This is a list of T cell receptor beta chains from one sample in a study of Ad26.COV2.S vaccination and SARS-CoV-2 variants. Assay: immunoSEQ multiplex PCR; the TCRdb copy retains only in-frame clones and omits some. Of hundreds of thousands of clones in the sample, about 90% were seen once. The source material was peripheral blood, sampled in a trial of Ad26.COV2.S vaccine versus placebo. These receptor sequences come from a person aged 18-65 years who received the Ad26.COV2.S COVID-19 vaccine or a placebo. CDR3s include the opening cysteine and the closing phenylalanine or tryptophan. The D gene is left open where the match is weak. Clone size is not always given. Where it is, it says once, few, many or a class for expanded clones.

TRBJ1-5 few . TRBV4-3 TGCGCCAGCAGCCAAGAGGAAGGTATTTATCAGCCCCAGCATTTT CASSQEEGIYQPQHF
TRBJ2-5 . TRBD2 TRBV20-1 TGCAGTGCTAGTGGGGCTAGCGGGGATCAAGAGACCCAGTACTTC CSASGASGDQETQYF
TRBJ2-1 . . TRBV30 TGTGCCTGGAGTAATAGCAACAATGAGCAGTTCTTC CAWSNSNNEQFF
TRBJ1-2 . . TRBV2 TGTGCCAGCAGAGAAGGTATGGGTAACTTCGATGGCTACACCTTC CASREGMGNFDGYTF
TRBJ1-1 . . TRBV5-4 TGTGCCAGCAGCCCAGGAGGACGACTGAACACTGAAGCTTTCTTT CASSPGGRLNTEAFF
TRBJ2-1 . . TRBV2 TGTGCCAGCGGGGCGGACTACAATGAGCAGTTCTTC CASGADYNEQFF
TRBJ2-5 . TRBD2 TRBV10-3 TGTGCCATCAGTGAACGGGGGAGGGCAGGCGAGACCCAGTACTTC CAISERGRAGETQYF
TRBJ2-3 . . TRBV19 TGTGCCAGTGGGGATCCCCGCCGGACAGATACGCAGTATTTT CASGDPRRTDTQYF
TRBJ2-6 . TRBD1 TRBV30 TGTGCCTGGATATTGGGACAGTTTTCTGGGGCCAACGTCCTGACTTTC CAWILGQFSGANVLTF
TRBJ2-7 . TRBD2 TRBV7-9 TGTGCCAGCAGCCGACTAGCGGGAGTAGGCTACGAGCAGTACTTC CASSRLAGVGYEQYF
TRBJ1-5 . . TRBV19 TGTGCCAGTAGTATAGTCAATAATCAGCCCCAGCATTTT CASSIVNNQPQHF
TRBJ2-3 . TRBD1 TRBV25-1 TGTGCCAGCAGTAGGGGGGACAGGGGACCCACAGATACGCAGTATTTT CASSRGDRGPTDTQYF
TRBJ1-1 . . TRBV5-6 TGTGCCAGCAGCTTGGCGGGGGGCGGCACTGAAGCTTTCTTT CASSLAGGGTEAFF
TRBJ2-7 . . TRBV25-1 TGTGCCAGCAGTGACCACAACGAAGACGAGCAGTACTTC CASSDHNEDEQYF
TRBJ1-2 once . TRBV27 TGTGCCAGCAGTTTCTCCCCAGGGTATGGCTACACCTTC CASSFSPGYGYTF
TRBJ2-7 . . TRBV18 TGTGCCAGCTCAAAGCTGAAGGGAACCGAGCAGTACTTC CASSKLKGTEQYF
TRBJ2-2 . TRBD1 TRBV6-6 TGTGCCAGCAATTTAGGACAGGCGAACACCGGGGAGCTGTTTTTT CASNLGQANTGELFF
TRBJ1-1 . . TRBV29-1 TGCAGCGTTCTTATGGCCGACGAAGCTTTCTTT CSVLMADEAFF
TRBJ1-1 . TRBD1 TRBV19 TGTGCCAGTAGTCTCTGGGACAGGGGGTATGCTTTCTTT CASSLWDRGYAFF
TRBJ2-2 . TRBD2 TRBV20-1 TGCAGTGCTAGTTCTAGCGGGACAACGAACACCGGGGAGCTGTTTTTT CSASSSGTTNTGELFF
TRBJ2-3 . . TRBV11-2 TGTGCCAGCAGCTTAGGATTCAGGGTCACTAGCACAGATACGCAGTATTTT CASSLGFRVTSTDTQYF
TRBJ2-5 . . TRBV5-1 TGCGCCAGCAGCTTGGCCACTGCTAGCGAGTACCAAGAGACCCAGTACTTC CASSLATASEYQETQYF
TRBJ1-3 . . TRBV9 TGTGCCAGCAGCGCTACAGGCGACTCTGGAAACACCATATATTTT CASSATGDSGNTIYF
TRBJ2-2 . TRBD2 TRBV4-2 TGTGCCAGCAGCCAAGTAGCGCTAGCGGGGGCGAGGGCGAACACCGGGGAGCTGTTTTTT CASSQVALAGARANTGELFF
TRBJ2-7 . TRBD2 TRBV15 TGTGCCACCAGCAGAGATCCCGGGGGGGATTACGAGCAGTACTTC CATSRDPGGDYEQYF
TRBJ1-5 . TRBD1 TRBV24-1 TGTGCCACCAGTGGAGGTCAGGGGGCGAATAGCAATCAGCCCCAGCATTTT CATSGGQGANSNQPQHF
TRBJ2-5 . TRBD1 TRBV7-2 TGTGCCAGCAGCTTTGCAGGGGGCACGGAGACCCAGTACTTC CASSFAGGTETQYF
TRBJ1-2 . . TRBV3-1/TRBV3-2 TGTGCCAGCAGCCAAGCCTTCAGCGGCTACACCTTC CASSQAFSGYTF
TRBJ2-7 many . TRBV2 TGTGCCAGCACCTACCGGACAGCCCCCTACGAGCAGTACTTC CASTYRTAPYEQYF
TRBJ2-2 . TRBD1 TRBV7-7 TGTGCTAGCAGCCCAGGGGGCACGGCGTTAGTGTTTTTT CASSPGGTALVFF
TRBJ1-5 once TRBD1 TRBV6-6 TGTGCCAGCAGAACGACAGGGTCCCATCAGCCCCAGCATTTT CASRTTGSHQPQHF
TRBJ1-4 . TRBD1 TRBV7-9 TGTGCCAGCAGCGGGACAGGGGAAAAGGACGAAAAACTGTTTTTT CASSGTGEKDEKLFF
TRBJ2-7 few TRBD1 TRBV5-4 TGTGCCAGCAGCCCGACAGGGGGCTCTTACGAGCAGTACTTC CASSPTGGSYEQYF
TRBJ2-1 once TRBD2 TRBV5-1 TGCGCCAGCAGCACCCGGACTAGCGGGAGAAGCGTAGTTAATGAGCAGTTCTTC CASSTRTSGRSVVNEQFF
TRBJ2-7 . TRBD1 TRBV27 TGTGCCAGCAGTTTTACAGGGGACGAGCAGTACTTC CASSFTGDEQYF
TRBJ2-4 . TRBD1 TRBV6-5 TGTGCCAGCAGTCCTGTGGGACAGGGGGCAAACATTCAGTACTTC CASSPVGQGANIQYF
TRBJ2-5 . . TRBV30 TGTGCCTGGGGGCCCCAGGGGGGAGTGACCCAGTACTTC CAWGPQGGVTQYF